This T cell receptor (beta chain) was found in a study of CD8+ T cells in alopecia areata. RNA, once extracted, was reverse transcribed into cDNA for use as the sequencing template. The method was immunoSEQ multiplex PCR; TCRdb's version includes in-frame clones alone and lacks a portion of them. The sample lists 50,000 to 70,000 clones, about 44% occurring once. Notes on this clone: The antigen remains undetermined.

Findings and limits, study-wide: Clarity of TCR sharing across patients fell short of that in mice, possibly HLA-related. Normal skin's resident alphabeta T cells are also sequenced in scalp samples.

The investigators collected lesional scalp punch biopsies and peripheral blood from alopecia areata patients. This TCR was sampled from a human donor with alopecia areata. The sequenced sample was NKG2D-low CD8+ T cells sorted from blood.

This chain's CDR3 is CASSVSSGLYNEQFF. CDR3 DNA: TGTGCCAGCAGTGTATCTAGCGGCTTATACAATGAGCAGTTCTTC. The rearrangement links TRBV25-1 to TRBJ2-1; TRBD2 matches 7 bases. Germline CDR1 MGHDK, CDR2 SYGVNS. This CDR3 is 15 amino acids long. The trim removed 4 bases at V and 4 bases at J, leaving 7 bases unmatched.